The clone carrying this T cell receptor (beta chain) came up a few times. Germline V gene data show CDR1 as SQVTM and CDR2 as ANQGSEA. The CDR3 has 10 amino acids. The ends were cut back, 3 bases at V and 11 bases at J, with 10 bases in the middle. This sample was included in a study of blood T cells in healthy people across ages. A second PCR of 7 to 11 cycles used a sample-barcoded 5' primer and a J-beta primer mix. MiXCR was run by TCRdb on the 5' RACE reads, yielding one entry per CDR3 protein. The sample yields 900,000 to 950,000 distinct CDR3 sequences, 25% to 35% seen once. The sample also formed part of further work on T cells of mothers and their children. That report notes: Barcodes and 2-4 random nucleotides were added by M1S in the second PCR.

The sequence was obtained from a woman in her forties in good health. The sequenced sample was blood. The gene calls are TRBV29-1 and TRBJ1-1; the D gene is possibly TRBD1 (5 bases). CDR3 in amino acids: CSVDGATAFF. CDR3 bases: TGCAGCGTTGATGGGGCAACGGCTTTCTTT.